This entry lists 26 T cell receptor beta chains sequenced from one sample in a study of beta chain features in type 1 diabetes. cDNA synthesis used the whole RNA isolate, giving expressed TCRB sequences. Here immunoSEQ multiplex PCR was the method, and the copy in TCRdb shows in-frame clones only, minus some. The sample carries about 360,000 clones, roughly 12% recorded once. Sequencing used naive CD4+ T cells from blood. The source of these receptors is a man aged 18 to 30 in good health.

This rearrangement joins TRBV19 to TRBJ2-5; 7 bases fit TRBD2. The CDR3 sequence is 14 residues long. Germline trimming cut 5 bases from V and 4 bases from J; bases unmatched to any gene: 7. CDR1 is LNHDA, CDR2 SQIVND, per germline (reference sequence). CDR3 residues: CASSPAGAGETQYF. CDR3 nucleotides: TGTGCCAGTAGTCCCGCGGGAGCGGGAGAGACCCAGTACTTC. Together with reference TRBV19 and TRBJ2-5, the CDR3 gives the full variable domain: DGGITQSPKYLFRKEGQNVTLSCEQNLNHDAMYWYRQDPGQGLRLIYYSQIVNDFQKGDIAEGYSVSREKKESFPLTVTSAQKNPTAFYLCASSPAGAGETQYFGPGTRLLVL.

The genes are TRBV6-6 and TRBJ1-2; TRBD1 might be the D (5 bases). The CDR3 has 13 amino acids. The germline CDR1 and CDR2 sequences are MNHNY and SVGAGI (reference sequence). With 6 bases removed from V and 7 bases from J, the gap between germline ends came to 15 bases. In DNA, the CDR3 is TGTGCCAGCAGGCGGACCCAGGGTGTTGGCTACACCTTC. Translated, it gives CASRRTQGVGYTF.

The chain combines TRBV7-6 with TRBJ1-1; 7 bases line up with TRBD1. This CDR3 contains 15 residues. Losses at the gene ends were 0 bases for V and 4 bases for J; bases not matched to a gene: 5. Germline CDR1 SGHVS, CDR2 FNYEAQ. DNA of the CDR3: TGTGCCAGCAGCTTAGCGTTCAGGGGGACCACTGAAGCTTTCTTT. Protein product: CASSLAFRGTTEAFF.

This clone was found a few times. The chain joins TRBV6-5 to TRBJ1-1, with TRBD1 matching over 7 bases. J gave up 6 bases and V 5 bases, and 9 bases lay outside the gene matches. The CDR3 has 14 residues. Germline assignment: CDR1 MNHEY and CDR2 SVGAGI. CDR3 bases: TGTGCCAGCAGTCGGACAGGTCGGGCGCCTGAAGCTTTCTTT. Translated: CASSRTGRAPEAFF.

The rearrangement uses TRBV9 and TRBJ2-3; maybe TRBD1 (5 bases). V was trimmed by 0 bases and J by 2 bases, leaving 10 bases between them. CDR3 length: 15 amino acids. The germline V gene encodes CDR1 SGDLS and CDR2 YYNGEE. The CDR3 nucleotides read TGTGCCAGCAGCGTAGAGGCCAGGGCCACAGATACGCAGTATTTT. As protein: CASSVEARATDTQYF.

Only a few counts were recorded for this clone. CDR3 amino acids: CASSATGRAGGPNEQFF. CDR3 sequence (DNA): TGTGCCAGCAGCGCGACCGGACGGGCGGGAGGGCCCAATGAGCAGTTCTTC. The V and J genes are TRBV7-2 and TRBJ2-1, with 9 bases identical to TRBD2. In germline, CDR1 is SGHTA, CDR2 FQGNSA. This CDR3 is 17 amino acids long. Trimming at V came to 5 bases and at J to 6 bases, leaving 14 bases not matched to a gene.

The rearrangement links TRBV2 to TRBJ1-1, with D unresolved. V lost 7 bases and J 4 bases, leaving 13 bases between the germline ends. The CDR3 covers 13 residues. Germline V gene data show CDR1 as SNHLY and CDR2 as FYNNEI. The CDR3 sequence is CASIIRQSTEAFF. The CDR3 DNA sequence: TGTGCCAGCATCATCAGGCAGTCCACTGAAGCTTTCTTT.

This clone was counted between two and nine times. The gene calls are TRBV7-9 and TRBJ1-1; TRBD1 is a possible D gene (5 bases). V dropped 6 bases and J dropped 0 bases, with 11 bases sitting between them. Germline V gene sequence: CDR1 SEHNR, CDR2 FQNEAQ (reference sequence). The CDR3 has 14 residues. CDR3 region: CASRDKGMNTEAFF. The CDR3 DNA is TGTGCCAGCAGGGACAAGGGAATGAACACTGAAGCTTTCTTT.

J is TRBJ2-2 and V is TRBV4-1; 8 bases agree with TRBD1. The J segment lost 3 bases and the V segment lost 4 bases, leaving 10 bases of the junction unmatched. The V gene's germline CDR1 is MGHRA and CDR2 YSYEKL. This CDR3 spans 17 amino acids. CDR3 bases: TGCGCCAGCAGCCCCCTAACAGGGGGGCGGGACACCGGGGAGCTGTTTTTT. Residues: CASSPLTGGRDTGELFF.

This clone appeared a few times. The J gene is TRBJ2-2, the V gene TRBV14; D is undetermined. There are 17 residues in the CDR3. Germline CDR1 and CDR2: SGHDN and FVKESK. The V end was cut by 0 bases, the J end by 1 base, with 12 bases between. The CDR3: CASSQDLRLRNTGELFF. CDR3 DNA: TGTGCCAGCAGCCAAGATCTGAGACTGAGGAACACCGGGGAGCTGTTTTTT.

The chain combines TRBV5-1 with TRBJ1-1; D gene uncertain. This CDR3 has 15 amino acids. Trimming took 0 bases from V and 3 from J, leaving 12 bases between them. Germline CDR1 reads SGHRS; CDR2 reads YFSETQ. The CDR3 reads CASSLVAGSDTEAFF. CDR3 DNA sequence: TGCGCCAGCAGCTTGGTAGCTGGTAGCGACACTGAAGCTTTCTTT.

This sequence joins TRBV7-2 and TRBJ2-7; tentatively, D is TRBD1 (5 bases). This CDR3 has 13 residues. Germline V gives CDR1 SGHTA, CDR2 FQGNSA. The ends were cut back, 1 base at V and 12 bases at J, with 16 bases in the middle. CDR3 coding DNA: TGTGCCAGCAGCTTAGACAGGAAGGGGCTTCGGTACTTC. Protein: CASSLDRKGLRYF.

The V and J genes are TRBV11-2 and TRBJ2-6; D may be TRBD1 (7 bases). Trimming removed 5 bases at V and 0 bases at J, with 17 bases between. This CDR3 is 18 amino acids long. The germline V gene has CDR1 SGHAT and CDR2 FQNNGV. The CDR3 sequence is CASSRLGRGTSGANVLTF. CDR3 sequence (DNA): TGTGCCAGCAGCAGACTAGGCAGGGGGACCTCTGGGGCCAACGTCCTGACTTTC.

Written as DNA, the CDR3 is TGTGCCTGGACCCCGAGCTCGGGAAACACCATATATTTT. As protein: CAWTPSSGNTIYF. The V and J genes are TRBV30 and TRBJ1-3; D uncertain. Germline values: CDR1 GTSNPN, CDR2 SVGIG (reference sequence). V was clipped by 4 bases and J by 4 bases, with 11 bases between them. This CDR3 is built from 13 residues.

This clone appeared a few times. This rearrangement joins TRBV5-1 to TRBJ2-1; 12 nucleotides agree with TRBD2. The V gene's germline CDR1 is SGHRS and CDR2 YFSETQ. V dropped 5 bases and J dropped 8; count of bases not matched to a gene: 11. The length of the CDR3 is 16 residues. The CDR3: CASRPTTSGGLDEQFF. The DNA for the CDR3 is TGCGCCAGCAGACCAACTACTAGCGGGGGGTTGGATGAGCAGTTCTTC.

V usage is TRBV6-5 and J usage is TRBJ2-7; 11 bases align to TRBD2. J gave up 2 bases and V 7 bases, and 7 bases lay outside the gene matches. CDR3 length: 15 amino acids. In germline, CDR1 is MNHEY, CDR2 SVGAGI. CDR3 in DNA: TGTGCCAGCACCCAGACTAGCGGGGCTACCTACGAGCAGTACTTC. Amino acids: CASTQTSGATYEQYF.

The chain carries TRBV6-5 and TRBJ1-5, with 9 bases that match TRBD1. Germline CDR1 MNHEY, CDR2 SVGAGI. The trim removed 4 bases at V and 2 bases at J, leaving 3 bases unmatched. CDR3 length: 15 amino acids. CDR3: CASSSTGGGNQPQHF. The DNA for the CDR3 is TGTGCCAGCAGTTCCACAGGGGGCGGCAATCAGCCCCAGCATTTT.

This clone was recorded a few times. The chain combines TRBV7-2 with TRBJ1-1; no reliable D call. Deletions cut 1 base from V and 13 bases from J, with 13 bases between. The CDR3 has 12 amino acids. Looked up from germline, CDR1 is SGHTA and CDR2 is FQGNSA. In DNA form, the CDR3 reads TGTGCCAGCAGCTTAGAGACGGTCGGAGGTTTCTTT. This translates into CASSLETVGGFF.

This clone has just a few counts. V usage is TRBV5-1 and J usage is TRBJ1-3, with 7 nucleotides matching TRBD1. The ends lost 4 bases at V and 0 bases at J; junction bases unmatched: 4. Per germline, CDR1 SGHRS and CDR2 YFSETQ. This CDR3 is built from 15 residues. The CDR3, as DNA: TGCGCCAGCAGCGTACGACAGGGCTCTGGAAACACCATATATTTT. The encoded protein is CASSVRQGSGNTIYF.

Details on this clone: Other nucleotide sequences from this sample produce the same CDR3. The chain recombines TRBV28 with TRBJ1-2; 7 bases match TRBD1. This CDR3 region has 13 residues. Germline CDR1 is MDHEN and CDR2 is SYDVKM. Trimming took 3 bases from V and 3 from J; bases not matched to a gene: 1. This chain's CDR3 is CASSLGTDYGYTF. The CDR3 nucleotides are TGTGCCAGCAGTTTGGGGACAGACTATGGCTACACCTTC.

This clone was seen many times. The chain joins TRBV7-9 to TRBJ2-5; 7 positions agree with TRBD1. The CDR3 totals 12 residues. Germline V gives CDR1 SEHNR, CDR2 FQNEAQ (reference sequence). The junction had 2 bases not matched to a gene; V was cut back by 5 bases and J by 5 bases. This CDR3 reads CASSRRGETQYF. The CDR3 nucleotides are TGTGCCAGCAGCCGCAGGGGGGAGACCCAGTACTTC.

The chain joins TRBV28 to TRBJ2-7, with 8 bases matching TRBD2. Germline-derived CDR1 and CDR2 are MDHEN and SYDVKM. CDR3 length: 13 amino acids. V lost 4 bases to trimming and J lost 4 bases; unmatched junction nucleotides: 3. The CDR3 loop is CASSSGGEYEQYF. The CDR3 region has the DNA TGTGCCAGCAGTTCCGGGGGGGAGTACGAGCAGTACTTC.

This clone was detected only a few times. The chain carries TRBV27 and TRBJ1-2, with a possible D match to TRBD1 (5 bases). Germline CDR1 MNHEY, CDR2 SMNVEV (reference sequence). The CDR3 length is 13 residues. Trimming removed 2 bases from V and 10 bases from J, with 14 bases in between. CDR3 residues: CASSLEYDRAYTF. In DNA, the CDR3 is TGTGCCAGCAGTTTAGAGTACGACAGAGCCTACACCTTC.

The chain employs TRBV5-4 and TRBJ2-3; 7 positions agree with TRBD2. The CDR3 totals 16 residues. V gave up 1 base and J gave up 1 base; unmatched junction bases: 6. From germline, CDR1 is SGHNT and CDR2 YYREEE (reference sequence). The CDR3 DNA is TGTGCCAGCAGCTTGAGCGCGGGGGTCGGCACAGATACGCAGTATTTT. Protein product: CASSLSAGVGTDTQYF.

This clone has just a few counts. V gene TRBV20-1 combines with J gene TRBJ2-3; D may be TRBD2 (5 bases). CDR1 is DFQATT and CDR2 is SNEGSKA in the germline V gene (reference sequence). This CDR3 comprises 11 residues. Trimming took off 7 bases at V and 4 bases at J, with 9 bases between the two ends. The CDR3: CSVPSPDTQYF. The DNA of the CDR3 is TGCAGTGTCCCTAGCCCAGATACGCAGTATTTT.

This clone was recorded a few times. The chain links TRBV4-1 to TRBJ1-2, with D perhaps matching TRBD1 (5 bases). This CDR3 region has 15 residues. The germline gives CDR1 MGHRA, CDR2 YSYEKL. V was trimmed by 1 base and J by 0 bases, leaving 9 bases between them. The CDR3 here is CASSQGGASNYGYTF. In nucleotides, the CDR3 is TGCGCCAGCAGCCAAGGCGGGGCTTCTAACTATGGCTACACCTTC.